One sample yielded the 6 T cell receptor beta chains listed below, sequenced in a study of identical twins' blood T cells. TCRdb ran MiXCR on the 5' RACE reads and lists one entry per CDR3 protein. The data show 300,000 to 450,000 distinct CDR3 sequences, with around 30% seen just once and more than 5.5% held by the top ten. The sequenced sample was PBMCs. These receptors all stem from a woman aged 18-55 years in good health.

As for this clonotype: A single base separates this from a much larger clone, so it may be a read error. As the CDR3 is not closed by the conserved phenylalanine or tryptophan, this likely results from a read error. The CDR3 sequence: CASSPTGLYYEQYS. The CDR3 DNA follows: TGTGCCAGCAGCCCTACAGGGCTGTATTACGAGCAGTACTCC. The chain uses TRBV9 and TRBJ2-7, with TRBD1 as a possible D gene (6 bases). Germline CDR1 reads SGDLS; CDR2 reads YYNGEE. The CDR3 totals 14 residues. The V end was cut by 4 bases, the J end by 4 bases, with 15 bases between.

The chain combines TRBV20-1 with TRBJ1-2; D may be TRBD1 (5 bases). With 3 bases removed from V and 4 bases from J, the gap between germline ends came to 9 bases. Germline CDR1 DFQATT, CDR2 SNEGSKA (reference sequence). The CDR3 contains 12 residues. In nucleotides, the CDR3 is TGCAGTGCTAGGCAGGGTGGCTATGGCTACACCTTC. Its protein is CSARQGGYGYTF.

In its sample, this clonotype was seen a few times. The J gene is TRBJ1-1, the V gene TRBV29-1; D remains ambiguous. There are 13 residues in the CDR3. Trimming pared 3 bases from V and 1 base from J, leaving 9 bases between. Looked up from germline, CDR1 is SQVTM and CDR2 is ANQGSEA. CDR3 DNA sequence: TGCAGCGTTGACCCCCGGACGAACACTGAAGCTTTCTTT. Protein product: CSVDPRTNTEAFF.

This clonotype was seen a handful of times. The chain is built from TRBV2 and TRBJ1-5, with TRBD1 identical over 7 bases. With 6 bases clipped from V and 0 bases from J, the junction kept 5 bases outside the gene matches. Germline values: CDR1 SNHLY, CDR2 FYNNEI. This CDR3 is 15 amino acids long. Written as DNA, the CDR3 is TGTGCCAGCAGGACAACAGGGGATAGCAATCAGCCCCAGCATTTT. It is translated as CASRTTGDSNQPQHF.

This clonotype turned up a few times. The chain couples TRBV20-1 to TRBJ1-2; D call uncertain. CDR3 length equals 11 residues. The germline V and J ends were trimmed by 3 bases and 4 bases, with 6 bases remaining between them. Germline V gene data show CDR1 as DFQATT and CDR2 as SNEGSKA (reference sequence). The CDR3 loop reads CSARSLYGYTF. The CDR3 region has the DNA TGCAGTGCTAGGTCTCTCTATGGCTACACCTTC.

The CDR3: CASDYRSSSGSNIQYF. DNA of the CDR3: TGTGCCAGCGACTACCGTTCGTCTAGCGGGAGTAACATTCAGTACTTC. The V call is TRBV7-2, the J call TRBJ2-4, with 10 bases lining up with TRBD2. The germline CDR1 and CDR2 sequences are SGHTA and FQGNSA. The CDR3 consists of 16 residues. V was clipped by 8 bases and J by 7 bases; unmatched bases: 14.